Each of the 5 T cell receptor beta chains below was sequenced from the same sample in a study of Ad26.COV2.S vaccination and SARS-CoV-2 variants. Stated treatment: around 19 received Ad26.COV2.S at low or high dose, single or two shots; about 5 received placebo; per-sample allocation not given. Day 63 after the first injection of vaccine or placebo was the sampling time. Generated by immunoSEQ multiplex PCR, the TCRdb table keeps only in-frame clones and is missing some. The sample includes about 400,000 clones, 88% seen only once; the top ten take under 3.5%. The material was peripheral blood, obtained in a trial of Ad26.COV2.S vaccine versus placebo. The receptor source for this set is a person between 18 and 59 years old who received the Ad26.COV2.S COVID-19 vaccine or a placebo.

This clone was detected once. The genes are TRBV5-1 and TRBJ1-1; D is possibly TRBD1 (6 bases). The CDR3 totals 14 residues. Germline CDR1 SGHRS, CDR2 YFSETQ. V gave up 2 bases and J gave up 3 bases, with 11 bases separating them. CDR3 in amino acids: CASSLRSGDTEAFF. The CDR3 bases are TGCGCCAGCAGCTTACGGTCAGGGGACACTGAAGCTTTCTTT.

The chain joins TRBV6-2 or TRBV6-3 to TRBJ2-7; possibly TRBD1 for D (6 bases). The CDR3 covers 17 residues. Trimming left V 0 bases short and J 2 bases short, with 17 bases between. The V gene's germline CDR1 is MNHEY and CDR2 SVGEGT. The CDR3 DNA follows: TGTGCCAGCAGTTACTCTGTCGTACAGGGTATTGCCTACGAGCAGTACTTC. This encodes CASSYSVVQGIAYEQYF.

This sequence joins TRBV15 and TRBJ1-1, with D uncertain. V lost 0 bases and J 4 bases, leaving 9 bases between the germline ends. CDR3 length equals 14 residues. Per the germline V gene, CDR1 is LNHNV and CDR2 is YYDKDF (reference sequence). The CDR3 bases are TGTGCCACCAGCAGAGATCGGTGGACCACTGAAGCTTTCTTT. Amino acids: CATSRDRWTTEAFF. The full variable domain, rest sourced from reference TRBV15 and TRBJ1-1, is DAMVIQNPRYQVTQFGKPVTLSCSQTLNHNVMYWYQQKSSQAPKLLFHYYDKDFNNEADTPDNFQSRRPNTSFCFLDIRSPGLGDTAMYLCATSRDRWTTEAFFGQGTRLTVV.

This chain links TRBV5-1 with TRBJ2-2, with D uncertain. The CDR3 consists of 15 residues. V lost 0 bases, J lost 4 bases, and 10 bases lay in between. The germline CDR1 and CDR2 sequences are SGHRS and YFSETQ. DNA of the CDR3: TGCGCCAGCAGCTTGGGGTCGGACGGCACCGGGGAGCTGTTTTTT. Protein product: CASSLGSDGTGELFF.

This chain joins TRBV20-1 and TRBJ1-1, with D unresolved. The germline V gene has CDR1 DFQATT and CDR2 SNEGSKA (reference sequence). There are 11 residues in the CDR3. Between the trimmed V and J ends, which lost 5 bases and 4 bases, there was a span of 8 bases. In DNA form, the CDR3 reads TGCAGTGCTCGCAGGAGCACTGAAGCTTTCTTT. Protein: CSARRSTEAFF.